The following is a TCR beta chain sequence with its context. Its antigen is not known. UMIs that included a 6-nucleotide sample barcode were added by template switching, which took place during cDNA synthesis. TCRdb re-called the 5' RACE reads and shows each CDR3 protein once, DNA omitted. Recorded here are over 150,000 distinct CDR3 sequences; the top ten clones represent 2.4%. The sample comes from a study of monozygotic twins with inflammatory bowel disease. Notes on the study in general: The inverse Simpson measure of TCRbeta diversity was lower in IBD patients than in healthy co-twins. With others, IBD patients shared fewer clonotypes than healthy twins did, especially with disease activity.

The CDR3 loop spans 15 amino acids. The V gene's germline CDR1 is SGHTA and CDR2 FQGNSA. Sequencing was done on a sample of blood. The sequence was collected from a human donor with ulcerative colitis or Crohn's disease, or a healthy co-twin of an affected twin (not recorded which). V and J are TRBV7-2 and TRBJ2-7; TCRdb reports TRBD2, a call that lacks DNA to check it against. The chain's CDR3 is CASSLLAGVAYEQYF.